A single sample gave rise to the 29 T cell receptor beta chains below, sequenced in a study of blood T cell repertoires in COVID-19. Produced via immunoSEQ multiplex PCR; TCRdb's table is partial and in-frame only. Of over 200,000 clones in the sample, around 80% were seen once. Sequencing input: peripheral blood. These receptors all come from a human donor in a cohort sampled during active COVID-19.

This clone was counted ten times or more. The DNA of the CDR3 is TGTGCCAGCAGTTTGGGACTATTGTATGAGCAGTTCTTC. Protein sequence: CASSLGLLYEQFF. V is TRBV28 and J is TRBJ2-1, with 7 nucleotides matching TRBD2. Germline V lookup: CDR1 MDHEN, CDR2 SYDVKM. The CDR3 runs to 13 residues. V was clipped by 3 bases and J by 8 bases; unmatched bases: 4.

The chain joins TRBV2 to TRBJ1-2; no definite D call. The CDR3 has 13 amino acids. V lost 8 bases and J 0 bases, leaving 10 bases between the germline ends. Germline loops: CDR1 SNHLY, CDR2 FYNNEI. The CDR3 nucleotides are TGTGCCAGCGGAGATGGCGCTAACTATGGCTACACCTTC. Its translation: CASGDGANYGYTF.

The chain recombines TRBV9 with TRBJ1-2; TRBD1 aligns across 9 bases. The CDR3 is 13 residues long. V trimming: 2 bases; J trimming: 4 bases; junction bases outside the gene matches: 0. Germline V lookup: CDR1 SGDLS, CDR2 YYNGEE. The chain's CDR3 is CASSVGQGYGYTF. CDR3 DNA sequence: TGTGCCAGCAGCGTGGGACAGGGCTATGGCTACACCTTC.

This chain links TRBV9 with TRBJ1-1; D perhaps matches TRBD1 (5 bases). Germline CDR1 SGDLS, CDR2 YYNGEE. This CDR3 contains 14 residues. Trimming removed 3 bases at V and 3 bases at J, with 12 bases between. In DNA form, the CDR3 reads TGTGCCAGCAGCGGCTCGGACAAACACACTGAAGCTTTCTTT. It codes for CASSGSDKHTEAFF.

The chain combines TRBV10-1 with TRBJ1-1, with TRBD1 identical over 9 bases. The CDR3 runs to 18 residues. Germline lookup yields CDR1 WNHNN and CDR2 SYGVQD (reference sequence). V lost 7 bases to trimming and J lost 4 bases; unmatched junction nucleotides: 19. CDR3 sequence: CASMGPEGQGFKGTEAFF. The CDR3 nucleotides read TGCGCCAGCATGGGTCCAGAGGGACAGGGTTTCAAGGGCACTGAAGCTTTCTTT.

This sequence joins TRBV5-8 and TRBJ2-5; weak D call: TRBD2 (6 bases). The germline gives CDR1 SGHTS, CDR2 YDEGEE. The length of the CDR3 is 17 residues. V dropped 3 bases and J dropped 1 base, with 19 bases sitting between them. The CDR3 here is CASSWGSGVSFQETQYF. The CDR3 DNA sequence: TGTGCCAGCAGCTGGGGTAGCGGAGTAAGTTTCCAAGAGACCCAGTACTTC.

The chain couples TRBV11-2 to TRBJ2-7, with TRBD2 matching over 11 bases. This CDR3 is 16 amino acids long. The germline CDR1 and CDR2 sequences are SGHAT and FQNNGV. Trimming at V came to 3 bases and at J to 2 bases, leaving 6 bases not matched to a gene. CDR3 loop: CASSFRIAGGPYEQYF. CDR3 bases: TGTGCCAGCAGCTTTCGAATAGCGGGAGGGCCCTACGAGCAGTACTTC.

The CDR3 spells CASRASGTAGYTF. In DNA form, the CDR3 reads TGTGCCAGCAGAGCGTCCGGGACAGCTGGCTACACCTTC. The chain recombines TRBV9 with TRBJ1-2; 7 nucleotides match TRBD1. V lost 5 bases to trimming and J lost 7 bases; unmatched junction nucleotides: 8. The CDR3 contains 13 residues. Germline V CDR1 and CDR2: SGDLS, YYNGEE.

The chain is built from TRBV29-1 and TRBJ2-1, with 9 nucleotides matching TRBD2. Germline V gives CDR1 SQVTM, CDR2 ANQGSEA. This CDR3 is 15 amino acids long. V was pared by 0 bases and J by 8 bases, with 8 bases of the junction left unmatched. The CDR3 DNA is TGCAGCGTTGAAGATGTGGCTAGCGGGGACGATGAGCAGTTCTTC. Protein sequence: CSVEDVASGDDEQFF.

The V call is TRBV27, the J call TRBJ1-5, with 10 bases that match TRBD1. The trim removed 5 bases at V and 7 bases at J, leaving 8 bases unmatched. CDR3 length equals 15 residues. The germline CDR1 and CDR2 sequences are MNHEY and SMNVEV (reference sequence). The CDR3 DNA sequence: TGTGCCAGCAGTGAGACAGGGGGCGGGGGGCAGCCCCAGCATTTT. Amino acids: CASSETGGGGQPQHF.

CDR3 DNA: TGTGCCAGCCGTAGTATATCCTACGAGCAGTACTTC. Its translation: CASRSISYEQYF. The V call is TRBV2, the J call TRBJ2-7; no reliable D call. The germline V gene has CDR1 SNHLY and CDR2 FYNNEI. The CDR3 extends over 12 amino acids. V lost 8 bases and J lost 1, with 9 bases in between. The entire variable domain, with the rest obtained from reference TRBV2 and TRBJ2-7, is as follows: EPEVTQTPSHQVTQMGQEVILRCVPISNHLYFYWYRQILGQKVEFLVSFYNNEISEKSEIFDDQFSVERPDGSNFTLKIRSTKLEDSAMYFCASRSISYEQYFGPGTRLTVT.

The CDR3, as DNA: TGTGCCAGCAGTCCACGACAGGGAGGAACTGAAGCTTTCTTT. Translating it yields CASSPRQGGTEAFF. The chain combines TRBV27 with TRBJ1-1, with TRBD1 matching 7 bases. Germline CDR1 MNHEY, CDR2 SMNVEV (reference sequence). The CDR3 loop spans 14 amino acids. V dropped 5 bases and J dropped 5; count of bases not matched to a gene: 8.

This chain joins TRBV12-3 or TRBV12-4 and TRBJ1-2, with D perhaps matching TRBD1 (5 bases). Between the trimmed V and J ends, which lost 2 bases and 2 bases, there was a span of 6 bases. There are 13 residues in the CDR3. DNA for the CDR3: TGTGCCAGCAGTTTACAGGGAAACTATGGCTACACCTTC. Translated: CASSLQGNYGYTF.

The gene calls are TRBV9 and TRBJ2-2; 8 nucleotides agree with TRBD1. V lost 1 base, J lost 6 bases, and 5 bases stayed unmatched. Germline V gives CDR1 SGDLS, CDR2 YYNGEE. This CDR3 comprises 15 residues. As DNA, the CDR3 is TGTGCCAGCAGCGTACCAGGGGGCGATTCCGGGGAGCTGTTTTTT. This gives the protein CASSVPGGDSGELFF.

CDR3 amino acids: CATSDRVGGNEQYF. The CDR3 coding sequence is TGTGCCACCAGTGATCGGGTCGGCGGGAACGAGCAGTACTTC. This chain connects TRBV24-1 to TRBJ2-7; D might be TRBD2 (6 bases). V gave up 3 bases and J gave up 5 bases, with 13 bases separating them. The germline V gene has CDR1 KGHDR and CDR2 SFDVKD. The CDR3 is 14 residues long.

The genes are TRBV19 and TRBJ1-6, with 9 bases that match TRBD1. J lost 10 bases, V lost 5 bases, and 9 bases had no gene match. Germline V gene sequence: CDR1 LNHDA, CDR2 SQIVND (reference sequence). The CDR3 is 15 residues long. The CDR3 sequence is CASSPQGQGSSPLHF. In DNA form, the CDR3 reads TGTGCCAGTAGTCCCCAGGGACAGGGAAGCTCACCCCTCCACTTT.

The rearrangement uses TRBV3-1 (or the pseudogene TRBV3-2) and TRBJ2-5, with a possible D match to TRBD2 (5 bases). The CDR3 covers 16 residues. Deletions cut 7 bases from V and 1 base from J, with 19 bases between. The germline V gene has CDR1 LGHDT and CDR2 YNNKEL (reference sequence). In DNA, the CDR3 is TGTGCCAGCAAAGGTCTAGCTAGCCTCACCCAAGAGACCCAGTACTTC. It encodes CASKGLASLTQETQYF.

J is TRBJ2-7 and V is TRBV27; no firm D call. V lost 8 bases and J lost 3, with 14 bases in between. This CDR3 contains 13 residues. From germline, CDR1 is MNHEY and CDR2 SMNVEV (reference sequence). CDR3 protein: CASSPRDVYEQYF. DNA for the CDR3: TGTGCCAGCTCCCCGCGCGATGTCTACGAGCAGTACTTC.

This chain connects TRBV9 to TRBJ2-7; perhaps TRBD1 as D (5 bases). Per the germline V gene, CDR1 is SGDLS and CDR2 is YYNGEE. This CDR3 spans 15 amino acids. Trimming shortened V by 0 bases and J by 7 bases, and 17 bases separated the two germline ends. This CDR3 reads CASSVAGAGLQEQYF. The CDR3 nucleotides read TGTGCCAGCAGCGTAGCTGGGGCAGGGCTGCAAGAGCAGTACTTC.

The chain has TRBV28 and TRBJ1-2; the D is unclear. V lost 3 bases and J lost 4, with 6 bases in between. The CDR3 spans 12 residues. The V gene's germline CDR1 is MDHEN and CDR2 SYDVKM. Here the CDR3 DNA reads TGTGCCAGCAGTTTCCAGGCCTATGGCTACACCTTC. It encodes CASSFQAYGYTF.

This chain uses TRBV6-2 or TRBV6-3 with TRBJ1-5; 9 bases match TRBD1. Per germline, CDR1 MNHEY and CDR2 SVGEGT. The CDR3 loop spans 16 amino acids. V was pared by 5 bases and J by 1 base, with 6 bases of the junction left unmatched. The CDR3 spells CASSLRQGVSNQPQHF. Written as DNA, the CDR3 is TGTGCCAGCAGTCTAAGACAGGGGGTAAGCAATCAGCCCCAGCATTTT.

This clone has only one observation. The chain links TRBV18 to TRBJ2-7, with a weak D call TRBD2 (6 bases). The CDR3 extends over 17 amino acids. Trimming left V 6 bases short and J 3 bases short, with 24 bases between. Germline-derived CDR1 and CDR2 are KGHSH and LQKENI. The CDR3 nucleotides read TGTGCCAGCTCCGGGAGAGTTATACGGGACGGAGGCTACGAGCAGTACTTC. Its translation: CASSGRVIRDGGYEQYF.

J is TRBJ1-5 and V is TRBV7-2; possibly TRBD1 for D (5 bases). The CDR3 spans 12 residues. Deletions cut 6 bases from V and 12 bases from J, with 15 bases between. In germline, CDR1 is SGHTA, CDR2 FQGNSA. For the CDR3, the DNA is TGTGCCAGCAGTCTCATTAGGGGAGGCCAGCATTTT. This translates into CASSLIRGGQHF.

V usage is TRBV19 and J usage is TRBJ1-2; 8 nucleotides align to TRBD1. The CDR3 is 15 residues long. J lost 4 bases, V lost 3 bases, and 7 bases had no gene match. From germline, CDR1 is LNHDA and CDR2 SQIVND (reference sequence). CDR3 nucleotide sequence: TGTGCCAGTAGTATTTCGCCGGGACAGGTCTATGGCTACACCTTC. Translating it yields CASSISPGQVYGYTF. The full variable domain, with the rest looked up from reference TRBV19 and TRBJ1-2, is DGGITQSPKYLFRKEGQNVTLSCEQNLNHDAMYWYRQDPGQGLRLIYYSQIVNDFQKGDIAEGYSVSREKKESFPLTVTSAQKNPTAFYLCASSISPGQVYGYTFGSGTRLTVV.

This chain connects TRBV27 to TRBJ2-1, with 9 bases aligning to TRBD1. V trimming: 5 bases; J trimming: 8 bases; junction bases outside the gene matches: 1. Germline CDR1 MNHEY, CDR2 SMNVEV (reference sequence). CDR3 length: 12 amino acids. The CDR3: CASSTGGHEQFF. The CDR3 bases are TGTGCCAGCAGTACAGGGGGCCATGAGCAGTTCTTC.

The chain uses TRBV18 and TRBJ1-2; D gene ambiguous. CDR3 length: 14 amino acids. V shed 1 base and J shed 8 bases, with 14 bases lying between them. CDR1 and CDR2 from the germline V gene are KGHSH and LQKENI. The CDR3 sequence: CASSPLPGSGGYTF. CDR3 DNA: TGTGCCAGCTCACCACTTCCGGGGTCGGGCGGCTACACCTTC.

The rearrangement links TRBV15 to TRBJ2-7, with 7 bases identical to TRBD2. CDR1 and CDR2 (germline): LNHNV, YYDKDF (reference sequence). This CDR3 region has 16 residues. Trimming cost V 1 base and J 2 bases; bases outside gene matches: 8. The CDR3 region has the DNA TGTGCCACCAGCAGAGTCCGGAGCGGGGCTGCCTACGAGCAGTACTTC. Translating it yields CATSRVRSGAAYEQYF.

This clone was counted at least ten times. One end of the junction varies from germline; a read error may be responsible. The chain carries TRBV7-9 and TRBJ2-1; the D call may be TRBD1 or TRBD2 (5 bases each). Looked up from germline, CDR1 is SEHNR and CDR2 is FQNEAQ (reference sequence). CDR3 length: 12 amino acids. Here the CDR3 reads CASRLGEYEQFF. As DNA, the CDR3 is TGTGCCAGCAGGTTAGGGGAGTATGAGCAGTTCTTC.

The chain couples TRBV25-1 to TRBJ2-3, with D perhaps matching TRBD1 (6 bases). V was shortened by 4 bases and J by 7 bases, with 15 bases between the two germline ends. Germline V gene sequence: CDR1 MGHDK, CDR2 SYGVNS. This CDR3 spans 14 amino acids. The CDR3 DNA reads as TGTGCCAGCAGTGGTGACAGGAGACTCTATACGCAGTATTTT. It specifies CASSGDRRLYTQYF.